The sequence of this T cell receptor beta chain was determined in a study of radiotherapy plus CTLA-4 blockade in lung cancer. The trim removed 1 base at V and 9 bases at J, leaving 3 bases unmatched. Germline CDR1 and CDR2: LGHNA and YNFKEQ. This CDR3 region has 16 residues. The method was immunoSEQ multiplex PCR; TCRdb's version includes in-frame clones alone and lacks a portion of them. The table lists about 95,000 clones, roughly 80% of them singletons, with around 0.78% in the top ten. This sequence was found in a human donor with non-small cell lung cancer who had stable disease on radiotherapy plus ipilimumab. The rearrangement uses TRBV4-2 and TRBJ2-1; 16 bases are shared with TRBD2. The sample was peripheral blood, taken from a patient treated with radiotherapy plus ipilimumab. CDR3: CASSQAGTSGGGEQFF. The CDR3 coding sequence is TGTGCCAGCAGCCAAGCCGGGACTAGCGGGGGGGGTGAGCAGTTCTTC.